These 13 T cell receptor beta chains came from one sample sequenced in a study of early T cells in non-severe SARS-CoV-2 infection. Each CDR3 protein gets one entry after TCRdb re-called the 5' RACE reads with MiXCR. Among just under 65,000 distinct CDR3 sequences, around 6.5% were seen once, and the ten largest hold under 4%. The sample was whole blood, taken at baseline. The receptors come from an adult who was a healthcare worker with PCR-confirmed SARS-CoV-2 infection or an uninfected control (not recorded which).

This clonotype was counted many times. This chain joins TRBV6-5 and TRBJ2-7; unclear D gene. There are 13 residues in the CDR3. V was clipped by 0 bases and J by 5 bases, with 8 bases between them. Looked up from germline, CDR1 is MNHEY and CDR2 is SVGAGI. CDR3 coding DNA: TGTGCCAGCAGTTACTCTGGCAGGAACGAGCAGTACTTC. Translated: CASSYSGRNEQYF.

This clonotype came up many times. This chain uses TRBV12-3 or TRBV12-4 with TRBJ2-4; D gene ambiguous. Trimming took 6 bases from V and 9 from J, leaving 9 bases between them. The CDR3 length is 11 residues. This CDR3 reads CASRVRSIQYF. The CDR3 DNA sequence: TGTGCCAGCAGGGTTCGGAGCATTCAGTACTTC.

This clonotype was seen ten or more times. The CDR3: CASSLWTGASYEQYF. CDR3 DNA: TGCGCCAGCAGCTTATGGACAGGGGCCTCCTACGAGCAGTACTTC. V is TRBV5-1 and J is TRBJ2-7; TRBD1 aligns across 9 bases. The CDR3 consists of 15 residues. V shed 2 bases and J 0 bases; nucleotides not matched to a gene: 3. The germline CDR1 and CDR2 sequences are SGHRS and YFSETQ.

This clonotype was detected ten times or more. The V and J genes are TRBV6-5 and TRBJ2-5; the D is unclear. Trimming removed 3 bases from V and 2 bases from J, with 10 bases in between. Germline-derived CDR1 and CDR2 are MNHEY and SVGAGI. The CDR3 is made up of 14 amino acids. Here the CDR3 reads CASSYRDGQETQYF. DNA of the CDR3: TGTGCCAGCAGTTATAGAGACGGACAAGAGACCCAGTACTTC.

This clonotype was recorded many times. The chain joins TRBV28 to TRBJ1-2, with D tentatively TRBD1 (5 bases). V lost 8 bases, J lost 11 bases, and 12 bases lay in between. The CDR3 length is 10 residues. CDR1 is MDHEN and CDR2 is SYDVKM in the germline V gene. In nucleotides, the CDR3 is TGTGCCAGCGGACAATATAAATACACCTTC. It encodes CASGQYKYTF.

In DNA form, the CDR3 reads TGTGCCAGCAGCTTAGTACAGGGCGCGGAGACCCAGTACTTC. Amino acid sequence: CASSLVQGAETQYF. The J gene is TRBJ2-5, the V gene TRBV7-2, with D possibly TRBD1 on 6 matching bases. V was trimmed by 1 base and J by 5 bases, leaving 11 bases between them. The germline V gene encodes CDR1 SGHTA and CDR2 FQGNSA. This CDR3 comprises 14 residues.

In the case of this clonotype: A read error may explain this, as a much larger clone is one base away. The rearrangement links TRBV12-3 or TRBV12-4 to TRBJ1-1; D remains unclear. This CDR3 region has 13 residues. This CDR3 reads CANSLGVNTEAFF. The CDR3 DNA follows: TGTGCCAACAGTTTAGGCGTGAACACTGAAGCTTTCTTT.

The table lists this clonotype with many counts. The chain combines TRBV7-2 with TRBJ2-1, with TRBD2 matching 7 bases. The CDR3 extends over 15 amino acids. With 2 bases clipped from V and 7 bases from J, the junction kept 8 bases outside the gene matches. The germline V gene has CDR1 SGHTA and CDR2 FQGNSA. The CDR3 reads CASSLMAGVMNEQFF. CDR3 sequence (DNA): TGTGCCAGCAGCTTAATGGCGGGAGTAATGAATGAGCAGTTCTTC.

This clonotype was picked up many times. The chain employs TRBV6-6 and TRBJ2-5, with no clear D. With 8 bases removed from V and 0 bases from J, the gap between germline ends came to 10 bases. Germline loops: CDR1 MNHNY, CDR2 SVGAGI (reference sequence). The CDR3 runs to 13 residues. CDR3 nucleotide sequence: TGTGCCAGCCACCCGGCAAACCAAGAGACCCAGTACTTC. As protein: CASHPANQETQYF.

This clonotype was detected ten times or more. The chain joins TRBV6-2 or TRBV6-3 to TRBJ1-1; weak D call: TRBD1 (5 bases). With 2 bases removed from V and 6 bases from J, the gap between germline ends came to 10 bases. Looked up from germline, CDR1 is MNHEY and CDR2 is SVGEGT. The CDR3 length is 13 residues. The CDR3 loop reads CASSYGRVAEAFF. The CDR3 DNA is TGTGCCAGCAGTTACGGCAGGGTGGCTGAAGCTTTCTTT.

Ten or more counts support this clonotype. The chain recombines TRBV30 with TRBJ2-7, with 8 bases lining up with TRBD1. V shed 2 bases and J 6 bases; nucleotides not matched to a gene: 6. CDR1 is GTSNPN, CDR2 SVGIG, per germline (reference sequence). This CDR3 contains 13 residues. CDR3 in amino acids: CAWSRQGAGEQYF. In DNA form, the CDR3 reads TGTGCCTGGAGTAGGCAGGGGGCTGGCGAGCAGTACTTC. Variable domain in full (rest from reference TRBV30 and TRBJ2-7): SQTIHQWPATLVQPVGSPLSLECTVEGTSNPNLYWYRQAAGRGLQLLFYSVGIGQISSEVPQNLSASRPQDRQFILSSKKLLLSDSGFYLCAWSRQGAGEQYFGPGTRLTVT.

This clonotype was seen at least ten times. V gene TRBV7-9 combines with J gene TRBJ1-1, with TRBD1 matching 8 bases. CDR1 is SEHNR and CDR2 is FQNEAQ in the germline V gene (reference sequence). After removal of 4 bases from V and 1 base from J, the junction contained 5 bases not matched to a gene. The CDR3 is 15 residues long. This CDR3 is CASSSQGARNTEAFF. CDR3 sequence (DNA): TGTGCCAGCAGCTCTCAGGGGGCAAGGAACACTGAAGCTTTCTTT.

This clonotype was observed at least ten times. This chain links TRBV29-1 with TRBJ2-5, with 7 bases that match TRBD1. CDR1 is SQVTM, CDR2 ANQGSEA, per germline. This CDR3 comprises 14 residues. The V gene end was trimmed by 0 bases and the J gene end by 4 bases; junction bases not matched to a gene: 5. The CDR3 reads CSVEDRRTGETQYF. The CDR3 DNA reads TGCAGCGTTGAAGACCGAAGGACAGGAGAGACCCAGTACTTC.